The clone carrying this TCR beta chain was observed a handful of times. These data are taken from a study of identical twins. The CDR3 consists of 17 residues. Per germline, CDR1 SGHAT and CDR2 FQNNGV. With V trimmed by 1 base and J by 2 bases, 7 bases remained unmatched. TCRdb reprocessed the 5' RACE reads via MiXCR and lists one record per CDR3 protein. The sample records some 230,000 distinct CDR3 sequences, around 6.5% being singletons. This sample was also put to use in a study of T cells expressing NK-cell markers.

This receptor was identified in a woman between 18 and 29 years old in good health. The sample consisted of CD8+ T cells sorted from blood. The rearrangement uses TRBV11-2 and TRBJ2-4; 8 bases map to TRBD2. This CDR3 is CASSLGIGGETKNIQYF. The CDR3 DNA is TGTGCCAGCAGCTTAGGAATCGGGGGGGAAACCAAAAACATTCAGTACTTC. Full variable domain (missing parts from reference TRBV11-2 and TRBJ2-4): EAGVAQSPRYKIIEKRQSVAFWCNPISGHATLYWYQQILGQGPKLLIQFQNNGVVDDSQLPKDRFSAERLKGVDSTLKIQPAKLEDSAVYLCASSLGIGGETKNIQYFGAGTRLSVL.